The 20 T cell receptor beta chains reported below all come from one sample, sequenced in a study of T cells in localized non-small cell lung cancer. TCRdb keeps only in-frame clones here, not all; method: immunoSEQ multiplex PCR. This sample has tens of thousands of clones, with 87% found just once. Material: peripheral blood, obtained before any cancer treatment. The receptors derive from a man aged 40 to 69 with stage I squamous cell lung carcinoma.

The V call is TRBV12-5, the J call TRBJ2-2; tentative D call: TRBD1 (6 bases). V was trimmed by 5 bases and J by 4 bases, leaving 14 bases between them. Germline assignment: CDR1 LGHNT and CDR2 FRNRAP. The CDR3 is 15 residues long. This CDR3 is CASGPRTAPTGELFF. CDR3 DNA: TGTGCTAGTGGTCCCCGGACAGCACCCACCGGGGAGCTGTTTTTT.

The genes are TRBV10-3 and TRBJ1-1; D unresolved. Germline V lookup: CDR1 ENHRY, CDR2 SYGVKD. This CDR3 comprises 13 residues. V was shortened by 7 bases and J by 1 base, with 10 bases between the two germline ends. The CDR3 sequence is CAIKRQENTEAFF. CDR3 bases: TGTGCCATCAAACGGCAGGAGAACACTGAAGCTTTCTTT.

The rearrangement joins TRBV7-3 to TRBJ1-1; D ambiguous. Looked up from germline, CDR1 is SGHTA and CDR2 is FQGTGA. V was shortened by 1 base and J by 4 bases, with 13 bases between the two germline ends. This CDR3 comprises 15 residues. In DNA form, the CDR3 reads TGTGCCAGCAGCTTAAATCACGGCGGAGGCACTGAAGCTTTCTTT. This sequence encodes CASSLNHGGGTEAFF.

The count of this clone is one. The CDR3 sequence is CASSSGQGIYGYTF. The CDR3 DNA reads TGTGCCAGCAGCTCCGGACAGGGGATCTATGGCTACACCTTC. The rearrangement links TRBV5-6 to TRBJ1-2, with TRBD1 identical over 9 bases. V lost 3 bases to trimming and J lost 4 bases; unmatched junction nucleotides: 4. Germline CDR1 SGHDT, CDR2 YYEEEE. The CDR3 is made up of 14 amino acids.

V and J are TRBV5-8 and TRBJ2-5, with 7 bases lining up with TRBD1. The CDR3 is made up of 15 amino acids. V was pared by 3 bases and J by 3 bases, with 8 bases of the junction left unmatched. Germline-derived CDR1 and CDR2 are SGHTS and YDEGEE. CDR3 nucleotides: TGTGCCAGCAGCTGGTCCGGGACAGTAAAAGAGACCCAGTACTTC. It translates to CASSWSGTVKETQYF.

V and J are TRBV10-3 and TRBJ1-5; D unclear. This CDR3 is built from 14 residues. Germline V gives CDR1 ENHRY, CDR2 SYGVKD. The V gene lost 2 bases and the J gene lost 3 bases, with 8 bases spanning the gap. The CDR3 DNA is TGTGCCATCAGTGAGGACGGTTACAATCAGCCCCAGCATTTT. The encoded protein is CAISEDGYNQPQHF.

The gene calls are TRBV5-1 and TRBJ1-2, with D possibly TRBD1 on 5 matching bases. Per the germline V gene, CDR1 is SGHRS and CDR2 is YFSETQ. Trimming shortened V by 3 bases and J by 4 bases, and 16 bases separated the two germline ends. The CDR3 runs to 15 residues. The CDR3 is CASSSYGGYGYGYTF. The CDR3 DNA follows: TGCGCCAGCAGCTCGTATGGGGGGTATGGCTATGGCTACACCTTC.

The chain recombines TRBV7-2 with TRBJ2-3; TRBD1 matches at 8 bases. Germline V gives CDR1 SGHTA, CDR2 FQGNSA. The CDR3 has 16 amino acids. V shed 0 bases and J 3 bases; nucleotides not matched to a gene: 5. CDR3 residues: CASSLARTGMTDTQYF. The CDR3 DNA is TGTGCCAGCAGCTTAGCCAGGACAGGGATGACAGATACGCAGTATTTT. The complete variable domain, with remaining parts taken from reference TRBV7-2 and TRBJ2-3, reads GAGVSQSPSNKVTEKGKDVELRCDPISGHTALYWYRQSLGQGLEFLIYFQGNSAPDKSGLPSDRFSAERTGGSVSTLTIQRTQQEDSAVYLCASSLARTGMTDTQYFGPGTRLTVL.

This clone was seen more than once but under ten times. CDR3 sequence: CASSFAWGFAGETQYF. The DNA for the CDR3 is TGCGCCAGCAGCTTTGCCTGGGGGTTTGCGGGAGAGACCCAGTACTTC. The chain combines TRBV5-1 with TRBJ2-5; D assignment may be TRBD1 or TRBD2 (5 bases each). V lost 2 bases to trimming and J lost 4 bases, with 18 bases between them. Per germline, CDR1 SGHRS and CDR2 YFSETQ. The CDR3 runs 16 residues.

The chain employs TRBV2 and TRBJ1-6; D uncertain. The V gene's germline CDR1 is SNHLY and CDR2 FYNNEI. The CDR3 sequence is 15 residues long. V lost 3 bases, J lost 10 bases, and 16 bases lay in between. CDR3 sequence reads: CASSDWPAFASPLHF. CDR3 bases: TGTGCCAGCAGTGATTGGCCAGCCTTTGCCTCACCCCTCCACTTT. Variable domain in full (rest from reference TRBV2 and TRBJ1-6): EPEVTQTPSHQVTQMGQEVILRCVPISNHLYFYWYRQILGQKVEFLVSFYNNEISEKSEIFDDQFSVERPDGSNFTLKIRSTKLEDSAMYFCASSDWPAFASPLHFGNGTRLTVT.

The V call is TRBV14, the J call TRBJ1-1, with TRBD1 identical over 10 bases. The CDR3 has 19 residues. V dropped 0 bases and J dropped 7; count of bases not matched to a gene: 17. Germline V lookup: CDR1 SGHDN, CDR2 FVKESK. CDR3 residues: CASSQDHPGQGIGLVEAFF. Here the CDR3 DNA reads TGTGCCAGCAGCCAAGACCACCCGGGACAGGGGATAGGCCTGGTTGAAGCTTTCTTT.

The chain is built from TRBV28 and TRBJ2-1; 9 bases fit TRBD1. The germline V gene encodes CDR1 MDHEN and CDR2 SYDVKM. With V trimmed by 4 bases and J by 7 bases, 8 bases remained unmatched. This CDR3 region has 15 residues. CDR3: CASSSSGQGGNEQFF. In DNA form, the CDR3 reads TGTGCCAGCAGTTCCTCGGGACAGGGTGGTAATGAGCAGTTCTTC.

The J gene is TRBJ1-3, the V gene TRBV14; TRBD1 is a possible D gene (5 bases). Germline-derived CDR1 and CDR2 are SGHDN and FVKESK. The V gene lost 4 bases and the J gene lost 2 bases, with 18 bases spanning the gap. The CDR3 contains 17 residues. In nucleotides, the CDR3 is TGTGCCAGCAGCCTCATCGGGGGGATTGCTGCTGGAAACACCATATATTTT. Translation: CASSLIGGIAAGNTIYF.

The chain is built from TRBV28 and TRBJ2-2; D may be TRBD1 (6 bases). V was cut by 6 bases and J by 5 bases, with 10 bases left in between. Germline CDR1 and CDR2: MDHEN and SYDVKM. This CDR3 comprises 13 residues. The CDR3 sequence is CASRRTGTGELFF. In nucleotides, the CDR3 is TGTGCCAGCAGAAGAACAGGGACCGGGGAGCTGTTTTTT.

The chain is built from TRBV11-2 and TRBJ2-3; no definite D call. V dropped 1 base and J dropped 1 base, with 15 bases sitting between them. The germline V gene has CDR1 SGHAT and CDR2 FQNNGV. There are 17 residues in the CDR3. The CDR3 protein is CASSLGSGPGRTDTQYF. The CDR3 DNA reads as TGTGCCAGCAGCTTAGGGTCGGGCCCCGGGCGCACAGATACGCAGTATTTT.

The chain is built from TRBV5-8 and TRBJ2-1; 8 nucleotides match TRBD2. Germline V lookup: CDR1 SGHTS, CDR2 YDEGEE. This CDR3 comprises 15 residues. Unmatched junction bases numbered 9, after V lost 0 bases and J lost 10 bases. The chain's CDR3 is CASSLALAGGEEQFF. As DNA, the CDR3 is TGTGCCAGCAGCTTGGCCTTGGCGGGGGGCGAAGAGCAGTTCTTC.

This clone occurred a few times. The chain links TRBV11-2 to TRBJ1-3; 7 nucleotides align to TRBD1. J gave up 0 bases and V 3 bases, and 14 bases lay outside the gene matches. The CDR3 is made up of 19 amino acids. Germline lookup yields CDR1 SGHAT and CDR2 FQNNGV. The CDR3 is CASSLTGLGRMVSGNTIYF. CDR3 coding DNA: TGTGCCAGCAGCTTGACAGGGCTTGGTAGGATGGTCTCTGGAAACACCATATATTTT.

The chain has TRBV30 and TRBJ1-2; D remains ambiguous. The CDR3 contains 11 residues. V lost 3 bases, J lost 10 bases, and 12 bases lay in between. In germline, CDR1 is GTSNPN, CDR2 SVGIG (reference sequence). The CDR3 protein is CAWSLRVDYTF. DNA for the CDR3: TGTGCCTGGAGCCTTCGGGTGGACTACACCTTC.

This chain uses TRBV10-2 with TRBJ2-7, with 10 nucleotides matching TRBD2. Germline V gene data show CDR1 as WSHSY and CDR2 as SAAADI. The CDR3 has 15 amino acids. Trimming removed 1 base from V and 6 bases from J; junction bases left unmatched: 6. CDR3: CASSEWGLALLEQYF. In DNA form, the CDR3 reads TGCGCCAGCAGTGAGTGGGGACTAGCGTTACTCGAGCAGTACTTC.

The chain joins TRBV7-3 to TRBJ2-3, with D possibly matching TRBD2 (5 bases). The CDR3 extends over 17 amino acids. The V end lost 5 bases, the J end lost 1 base, and 19 bases lay between the germline ends. Germline CDR1 reads SGHTA; CDR2 reads FQGTGA. Written as DNA, the CDR3 is TGTGCCAGCAGCCCTACACTAGTTGAGTCTGGCACAGATACGCAGTATTTT. This gives the protein CASSPTLVESGTDTQYF.